In its sample, the clone carrying this T cell receptor (beta chain) was seen a few times. The sample belongs to a study of blood T cell repertoires in COVID-19. Across the study: There were acute and convalescent COVID-19 samples, and they came from the United States, Italy and Spain. Sample material is recorded as cDNA or gDNA derived from T cells, B-cell-depleted T cells, or PBMCs.

In germline, CDR1 is KGHSH, CDR2 LQKENI. With 5 bases removed from V and 0 bases from J, the gap between germline ends came to 14 bases. This CDR3 has 16 residues. In the original processing: Estimation of nucleated cell counts was performed using reference gene primer amplification. TCRdb's copy holds only in-frame clones and misses some; the assay was immunoSEQ multiplex PCR. V, J and clone size are those of that table, while D and trimming were read from the DNA. The sample records some 120,000 clones, 82% being singletons. Sequencing was carried out using peripheral blood. The TCR comes from a human donor in a cohort sampled during active COVID-19. The chain couples TRBV18 to TRBJ1-5, with D possibly matching TRBD1 (6 bases). The CDR3 nucleotides are TGTGCCAGCTCAGCGAATCAGGGGAATAGCAATCAGCCCCAGCATTTT. This sequence encodes CASSANQGNSNQPQHF.